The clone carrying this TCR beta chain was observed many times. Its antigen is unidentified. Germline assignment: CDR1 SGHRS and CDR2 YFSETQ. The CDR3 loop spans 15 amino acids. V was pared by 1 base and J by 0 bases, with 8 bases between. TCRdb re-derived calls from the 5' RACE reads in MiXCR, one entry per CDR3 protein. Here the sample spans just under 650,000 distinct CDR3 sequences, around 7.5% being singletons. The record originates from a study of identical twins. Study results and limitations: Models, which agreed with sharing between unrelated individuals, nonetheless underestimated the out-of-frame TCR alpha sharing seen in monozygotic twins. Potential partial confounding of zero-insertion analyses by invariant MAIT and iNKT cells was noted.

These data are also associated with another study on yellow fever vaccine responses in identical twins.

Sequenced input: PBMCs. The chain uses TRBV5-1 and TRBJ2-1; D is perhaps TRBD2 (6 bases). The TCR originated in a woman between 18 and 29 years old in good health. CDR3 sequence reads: CASSLYGSSYNEQFF. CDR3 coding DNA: TGCGCCAGCAGCTTGTACGGGAGCTCCTACAATGAGCAGTTCTTC.